These T cell receptor beta chains were read from a single sample in a study of cytomegalovirus exposure and HLA in healthy donors. The data were produced by immunoSEQ multiplex PCR, yet TCRdb's version contains in-frame clones alone and is incomplete. The table has 100,000 to 150,000 clones, 83% seen once. The sample was PBMCs. The receptors were gathered from a woman aged 35 to 49 in good health and CMV-seropositive. The conserved cysteine and the conserved F or W are not part of the CDR3 here. A row's size may be missing; if present it is once, few, many or a size class.

TRBJ1-2 TRBV19 NA ASHNGGQVYGYT
TRBJ2-7 TRBV11-3 NA ASSLAQYYEQY
TRBJ2-1 TRBV5-6 NA ASSPMGRESYEQF
TRBJ1-1 TRBV7-6 NA ASSLVQGSEDVEAF
TRBJ2-1 TRBV30 NA AWSRLGDYNEQF
TRBJ2-1 TRBV4-3 few ASSHTGTGLSEQF
TRBJ2-2 TRBV2 NA ASSELETANTGELF
TRBJ1-5 TRBV6-1 NA ASSVDRGSNQPQH
TRBJ1-1 TRBV21-1 NA ASSKARTGRRTEAF
TRBJ2-7 TRBV4-1 NA ASSYQNEDSEQY
TRBJ1-4 TRBV6-5 NA ASSYLYGTGDEKLF
TRBJ2-2 TRBV10-3 NA AISAASTSMGGELF
TRBJ1-2 TRBV7-9 NA ASSSGDGYT
TRBJ2-7 TRBV25-1 few ASSDAGTYEQY
TRBJ1-1 TRBV27 NA ASSMGQGEDGEAF
TRBJ2-3 TRBV2 few ASTATSWEEGTDTQY
TRBJ2-5 TRBV5-1 NA ASSLEASQLEQY
TRBJ2-5 TRBV15 NA ATSIRSGETQY